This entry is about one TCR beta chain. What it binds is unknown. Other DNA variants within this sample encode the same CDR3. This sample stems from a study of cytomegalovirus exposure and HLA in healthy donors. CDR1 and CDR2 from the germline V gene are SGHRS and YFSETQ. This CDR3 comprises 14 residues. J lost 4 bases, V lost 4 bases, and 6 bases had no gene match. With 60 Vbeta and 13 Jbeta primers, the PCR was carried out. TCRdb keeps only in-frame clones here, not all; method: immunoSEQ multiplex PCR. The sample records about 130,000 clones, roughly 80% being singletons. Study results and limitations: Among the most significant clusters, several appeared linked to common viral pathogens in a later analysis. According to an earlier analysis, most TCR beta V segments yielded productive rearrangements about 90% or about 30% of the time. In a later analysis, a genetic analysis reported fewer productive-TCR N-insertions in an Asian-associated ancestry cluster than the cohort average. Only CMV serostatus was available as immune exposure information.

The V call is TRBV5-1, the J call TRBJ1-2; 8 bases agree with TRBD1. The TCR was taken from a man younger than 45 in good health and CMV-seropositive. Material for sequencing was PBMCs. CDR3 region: CASSLGGQGYGYTF. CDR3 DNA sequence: TGCGCCAGCAGCCTCGGCGGACAGGGCTATGGCTACACCTTC.